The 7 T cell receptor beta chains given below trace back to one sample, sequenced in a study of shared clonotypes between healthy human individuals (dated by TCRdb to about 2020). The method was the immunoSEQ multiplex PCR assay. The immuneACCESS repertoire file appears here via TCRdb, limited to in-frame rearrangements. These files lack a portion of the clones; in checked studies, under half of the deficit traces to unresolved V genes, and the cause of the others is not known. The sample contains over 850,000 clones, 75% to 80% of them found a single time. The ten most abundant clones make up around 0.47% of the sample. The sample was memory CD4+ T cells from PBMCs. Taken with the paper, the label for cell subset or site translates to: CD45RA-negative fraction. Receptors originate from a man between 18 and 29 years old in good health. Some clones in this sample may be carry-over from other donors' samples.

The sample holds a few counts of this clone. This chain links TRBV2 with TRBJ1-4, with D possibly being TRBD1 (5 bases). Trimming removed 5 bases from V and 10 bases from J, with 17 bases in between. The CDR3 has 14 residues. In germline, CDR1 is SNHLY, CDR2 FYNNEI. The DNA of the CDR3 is TGTGCCAGCAGTTATAGACAGCCCGAGGGAAAACTGTTTTTT. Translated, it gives CASSYRQPEGKLFF.

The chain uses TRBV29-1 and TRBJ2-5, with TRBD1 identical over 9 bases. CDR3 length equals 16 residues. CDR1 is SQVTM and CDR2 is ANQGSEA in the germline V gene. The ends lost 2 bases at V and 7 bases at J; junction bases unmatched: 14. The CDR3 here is CSVEPTPGTGLGTQYF. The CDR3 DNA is TGCAGCGTTGAACCGACCCCCGGGACAGGGTTGGGGACCCAGTACTTC.

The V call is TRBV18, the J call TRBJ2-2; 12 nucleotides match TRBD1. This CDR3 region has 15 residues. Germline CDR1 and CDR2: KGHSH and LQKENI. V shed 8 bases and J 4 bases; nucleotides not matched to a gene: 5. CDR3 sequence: CASNRDRGLTGELFF. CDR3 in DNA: TGTGCCAGCAACCGGGACAGGGGGCTCACCGGGGAGCTGTTTTTT.

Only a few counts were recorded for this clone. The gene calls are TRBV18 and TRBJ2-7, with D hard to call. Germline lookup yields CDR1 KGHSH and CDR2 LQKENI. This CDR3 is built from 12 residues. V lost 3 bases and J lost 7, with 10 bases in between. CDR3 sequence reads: CASSPGFWEQYF. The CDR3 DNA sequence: TGTGCCAGCTCACCGGGATTTTGGGAGCAGTACTTC.

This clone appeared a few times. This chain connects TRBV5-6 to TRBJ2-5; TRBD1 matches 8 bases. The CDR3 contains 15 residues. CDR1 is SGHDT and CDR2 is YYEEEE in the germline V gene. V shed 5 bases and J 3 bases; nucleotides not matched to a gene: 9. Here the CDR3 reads CASSRTGRKEETQYF. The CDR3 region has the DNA TGTGCCAGCAGTCGGACAGGGAGGAAAGAAGAGACCCAGTACTTC.

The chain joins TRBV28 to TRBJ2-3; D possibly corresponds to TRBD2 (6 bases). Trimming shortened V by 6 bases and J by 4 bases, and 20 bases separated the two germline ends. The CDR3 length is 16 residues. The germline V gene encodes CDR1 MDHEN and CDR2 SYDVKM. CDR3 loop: CASSMPGTYWADTQYF. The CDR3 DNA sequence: TGTGCCAGCAGCATGCCGGGGACTTACTGGGCAGATACGCAGTATTTT.

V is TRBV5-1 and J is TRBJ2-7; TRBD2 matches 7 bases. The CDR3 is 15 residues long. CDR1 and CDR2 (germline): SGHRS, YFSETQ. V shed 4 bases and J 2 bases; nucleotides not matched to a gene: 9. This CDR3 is CASSLVRGSAYEQYF. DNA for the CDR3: TGCGCCAGCAGCCTAGTGCGGGGGAGCGCCTACGAGCAGTACTTC.